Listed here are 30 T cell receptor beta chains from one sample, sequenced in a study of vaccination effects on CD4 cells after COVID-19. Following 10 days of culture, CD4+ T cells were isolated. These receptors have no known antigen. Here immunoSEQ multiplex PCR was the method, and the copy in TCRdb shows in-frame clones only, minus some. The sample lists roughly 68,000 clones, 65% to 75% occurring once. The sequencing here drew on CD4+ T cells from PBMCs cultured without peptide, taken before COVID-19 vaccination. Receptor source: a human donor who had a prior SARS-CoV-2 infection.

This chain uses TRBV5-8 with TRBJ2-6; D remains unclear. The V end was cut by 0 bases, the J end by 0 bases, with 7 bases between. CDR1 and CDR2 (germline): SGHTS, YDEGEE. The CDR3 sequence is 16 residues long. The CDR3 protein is CASSLGQSSGANVLTF. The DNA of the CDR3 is TGTGCCAGCAGCTTGGGACAATCCTCTGGGGCCAACGTCCTGACTTTC.

CDR3 in DNA: TGTGCCAGCAGCCCTCGACAGGGAGGGAACACTGAAGCTTTCTTT. The encoded protein is CASSPRQGGNTEAFF. The chain carries TRBV7-2 and TRBJ1-1, with 7 bases identical to TRBD1. The junction had 7 bases not matched to a gene; V was cut back by 5 bases and J by 1 base. Per germline, CDR1 SGHTA and CDR2 FQGNSA. The CDR3 totals 15 residues.

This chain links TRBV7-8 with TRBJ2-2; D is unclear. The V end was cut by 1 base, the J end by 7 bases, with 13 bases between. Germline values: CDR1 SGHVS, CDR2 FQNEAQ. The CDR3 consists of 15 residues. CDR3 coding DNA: TGTGCCAGCAGCTTAGTCGGTGTGGTTGGCGGGGAGCTGTTTTTT. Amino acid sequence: CASSLVGVVGGELFF. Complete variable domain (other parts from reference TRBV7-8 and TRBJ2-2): GAGVSQSPRYKVAKRGQDVALRCDPISGHVSLFWYQQALGQGPEFLTYFQNEAQLDKSGLPSDRFFAERPEGSVSTLKIQRTQQEDSAVYLCASSLVGVVGGELFFGEGSRLTVL.

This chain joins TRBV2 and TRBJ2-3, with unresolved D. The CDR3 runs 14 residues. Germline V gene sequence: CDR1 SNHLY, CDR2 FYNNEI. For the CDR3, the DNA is TGTGGTTCGGGTATGACGGGTAGCACAGATACGCAGTATTTT. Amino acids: CGSGMTGSTDTQYF.

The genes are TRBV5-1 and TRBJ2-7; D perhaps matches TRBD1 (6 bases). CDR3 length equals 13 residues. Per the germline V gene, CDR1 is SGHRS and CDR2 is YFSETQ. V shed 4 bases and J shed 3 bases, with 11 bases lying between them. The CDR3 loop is CASSTDRYYEQYF. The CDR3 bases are TGCGCCAGCAGCACGGACAGATACTACGAGCAGTACTTC.

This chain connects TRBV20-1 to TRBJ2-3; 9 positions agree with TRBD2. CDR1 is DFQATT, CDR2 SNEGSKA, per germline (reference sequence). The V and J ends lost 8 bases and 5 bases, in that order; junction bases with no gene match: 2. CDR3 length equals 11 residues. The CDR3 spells CSQLAGDTQYF. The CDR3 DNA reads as TGCAGTCAACTAGCGGGAGATACGCAGTATTTT.

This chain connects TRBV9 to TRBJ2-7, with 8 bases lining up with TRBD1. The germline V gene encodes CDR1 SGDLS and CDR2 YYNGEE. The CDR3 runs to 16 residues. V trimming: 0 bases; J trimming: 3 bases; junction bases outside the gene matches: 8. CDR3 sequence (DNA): TGTGCCAGCAGCGTAGGATCCCCGGGACAGGACTACGAGCAGTACTTC. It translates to CASSVGSPGQDYEQYF.

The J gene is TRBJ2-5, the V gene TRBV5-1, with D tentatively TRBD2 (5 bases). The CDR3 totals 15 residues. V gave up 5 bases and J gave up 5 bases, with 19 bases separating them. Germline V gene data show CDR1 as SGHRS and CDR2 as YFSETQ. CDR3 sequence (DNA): TGCGCCAGCAGTTATTTTGAGGGTGAGAGGGAGACCCAGTACTTC. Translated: CASSYFEGERETQYF.

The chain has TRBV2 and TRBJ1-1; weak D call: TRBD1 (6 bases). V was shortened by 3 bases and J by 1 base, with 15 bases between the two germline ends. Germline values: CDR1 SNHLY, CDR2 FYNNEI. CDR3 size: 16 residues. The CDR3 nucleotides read TGTGCCAGCAGTGATGGTTGGTCGGACAGGAACACTGAAGCTTTCTTT. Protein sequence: CASSDGWSDRNTEAFF.

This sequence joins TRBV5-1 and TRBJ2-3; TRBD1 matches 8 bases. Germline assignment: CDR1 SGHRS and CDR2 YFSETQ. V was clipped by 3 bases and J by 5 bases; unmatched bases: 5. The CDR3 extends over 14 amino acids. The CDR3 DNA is TGCGCCAGCAGCTATCAGGGGGCAGGAGATACGCAGTATTTT. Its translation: CASSYQGAGDTQYF.

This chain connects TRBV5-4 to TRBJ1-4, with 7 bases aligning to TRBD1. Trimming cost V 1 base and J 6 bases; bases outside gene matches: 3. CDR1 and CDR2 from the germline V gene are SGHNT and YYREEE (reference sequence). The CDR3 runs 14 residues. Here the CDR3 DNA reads TGTGCCAGCAGCTTGACAGGGGTGGATGAAAAACTGTTTTTT. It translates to CASSLTGVDEKLFF.

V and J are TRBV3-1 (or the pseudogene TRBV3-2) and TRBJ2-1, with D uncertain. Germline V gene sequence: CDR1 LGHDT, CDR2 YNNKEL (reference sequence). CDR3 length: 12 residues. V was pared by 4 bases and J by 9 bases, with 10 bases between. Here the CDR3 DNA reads TGTGCCAGCAGCCGCCGCGAGAGTGAGCAGTTCTTC. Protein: CASSRRESEQFF.

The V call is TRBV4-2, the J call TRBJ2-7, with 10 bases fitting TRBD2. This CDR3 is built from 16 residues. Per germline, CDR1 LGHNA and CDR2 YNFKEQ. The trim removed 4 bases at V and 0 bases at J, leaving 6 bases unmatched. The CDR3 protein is CASSRTTSGLSYEQYF. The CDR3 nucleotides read TGTGCCAGCAGCCGCACGACTAGCGGGCTCTCCTACGAGCAGTACTTC.

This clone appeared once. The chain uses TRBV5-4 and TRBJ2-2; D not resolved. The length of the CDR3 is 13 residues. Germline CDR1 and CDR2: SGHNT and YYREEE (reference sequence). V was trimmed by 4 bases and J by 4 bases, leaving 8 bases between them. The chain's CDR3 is CASSQDPTGELFF. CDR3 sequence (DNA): TGTGCCAGCAGCCAGGACCCCACCGGGGAGCTGTTTTTT.

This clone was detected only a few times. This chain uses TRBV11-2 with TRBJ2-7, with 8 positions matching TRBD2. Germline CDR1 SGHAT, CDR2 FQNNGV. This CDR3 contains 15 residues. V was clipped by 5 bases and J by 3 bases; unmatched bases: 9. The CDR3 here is CASSATGTSYYEQYF. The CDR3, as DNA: TGTGCCAGCAGCGCTACGGGGACTAGTTACTACGAGCAGTACTTC.

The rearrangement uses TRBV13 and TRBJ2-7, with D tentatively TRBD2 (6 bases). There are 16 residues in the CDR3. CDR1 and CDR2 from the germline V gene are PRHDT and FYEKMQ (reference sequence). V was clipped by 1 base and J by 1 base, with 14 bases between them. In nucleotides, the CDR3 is TGTGCCAGCAGCTTAGTATCAGTTGGGGGGTCCTACGAGCAGTACTTC. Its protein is CASSLVSVGGSYEQYF.

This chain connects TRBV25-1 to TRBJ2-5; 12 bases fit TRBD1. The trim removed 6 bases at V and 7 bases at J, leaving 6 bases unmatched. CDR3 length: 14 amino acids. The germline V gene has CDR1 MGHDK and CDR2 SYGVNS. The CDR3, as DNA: TGTGCCAGCAGCCGGGACAGGGGGCGCGGGACCCAGTACTTC. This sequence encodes CASSRDRGRGTQYF.

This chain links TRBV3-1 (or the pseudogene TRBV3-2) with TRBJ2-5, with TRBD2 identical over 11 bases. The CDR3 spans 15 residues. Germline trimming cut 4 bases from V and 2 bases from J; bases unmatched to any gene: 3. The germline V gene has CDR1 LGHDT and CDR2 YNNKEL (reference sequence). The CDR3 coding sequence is TGTGCCAGCAGCCCCGGACTAGCGGGTCAAGAGACCCAGTACTTC. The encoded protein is CASSPGLAGQETQYF.

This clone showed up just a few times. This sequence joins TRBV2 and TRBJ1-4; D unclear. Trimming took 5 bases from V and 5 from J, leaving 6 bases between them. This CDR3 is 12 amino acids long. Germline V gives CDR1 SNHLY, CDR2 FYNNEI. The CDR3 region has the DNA TGTGCCAGCAGTCGCATGAATGAAAAACTGTTTTTT. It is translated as CASSRMNEKLFF.

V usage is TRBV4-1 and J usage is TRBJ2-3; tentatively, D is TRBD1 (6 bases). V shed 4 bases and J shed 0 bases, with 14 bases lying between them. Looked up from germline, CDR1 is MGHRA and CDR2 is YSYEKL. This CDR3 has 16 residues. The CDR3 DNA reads TGCGCCAGCAGCCCACCGGGACACATAAGCACAGATACGCAGTATTTT. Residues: CASSPPGHISTDTQYF.

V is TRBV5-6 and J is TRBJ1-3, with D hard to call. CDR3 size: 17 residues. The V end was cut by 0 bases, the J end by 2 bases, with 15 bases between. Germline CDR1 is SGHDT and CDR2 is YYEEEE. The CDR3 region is CASSLGQWEGAGNTIYF. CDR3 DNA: TGTGCCAGCAGCTTGGGGCAATGGGAGGGAGCTGGAAACACCATATATTTT.

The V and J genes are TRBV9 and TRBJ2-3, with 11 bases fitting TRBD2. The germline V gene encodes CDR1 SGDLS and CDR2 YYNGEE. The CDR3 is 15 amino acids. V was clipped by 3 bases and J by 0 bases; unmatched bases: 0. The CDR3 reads CASSGTSGSTDTQYF. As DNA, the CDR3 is TGTGCCAGCAGCGGGACTAGCGGGAGCACAGATACGCAGTATTTT.

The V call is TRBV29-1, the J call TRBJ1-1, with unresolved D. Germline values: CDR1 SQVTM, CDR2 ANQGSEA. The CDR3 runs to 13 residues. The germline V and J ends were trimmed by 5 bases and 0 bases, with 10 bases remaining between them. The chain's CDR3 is CSVRTGMNTEAFF. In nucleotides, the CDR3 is TGCAGCGTTAGGACGGGTATGAACACTGAAGCTTTCTTT.

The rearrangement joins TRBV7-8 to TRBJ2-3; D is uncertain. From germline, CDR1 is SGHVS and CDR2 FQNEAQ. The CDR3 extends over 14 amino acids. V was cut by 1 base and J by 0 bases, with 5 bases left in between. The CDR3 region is CASSLDSSTDTQYF. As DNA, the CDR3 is TGTGCCAGCAGCTTAGATAGCAGCACAGATACGCAGTATTTT. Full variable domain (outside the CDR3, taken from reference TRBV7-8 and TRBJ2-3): GAGVSQSPRYKVAKRGQDVALRCDPISGHVSLFWYQQALGQGPEFLTYFQNEAQLDKSGLPSDRFFAERPEGSVSTLKIQRTQQEDSAVYLCASSLDSSTDTQYFGPGTRLTVL.

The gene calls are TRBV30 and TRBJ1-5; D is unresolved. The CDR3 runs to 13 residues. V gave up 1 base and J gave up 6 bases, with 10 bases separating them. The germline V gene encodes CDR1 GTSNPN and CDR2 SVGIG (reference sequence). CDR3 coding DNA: TGTGCCTGGAGTGGGGTCGGCTCTCAGCCCCAGCATTTT. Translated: CAWSGVGSQPQHF.

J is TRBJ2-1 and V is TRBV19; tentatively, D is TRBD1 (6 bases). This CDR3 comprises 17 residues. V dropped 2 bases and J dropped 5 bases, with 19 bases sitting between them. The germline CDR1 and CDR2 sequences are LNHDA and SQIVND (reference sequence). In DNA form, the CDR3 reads TGTGCCAGTAGTATAAGGGGGACACGTGGTTTCGACAATGAGCAGTTCTTC. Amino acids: CASSIRGTRGFDNEQFF.

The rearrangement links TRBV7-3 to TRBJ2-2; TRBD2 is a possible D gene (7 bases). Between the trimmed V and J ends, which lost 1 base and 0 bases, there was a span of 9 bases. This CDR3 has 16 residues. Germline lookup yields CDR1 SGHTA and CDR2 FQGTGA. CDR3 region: CASSLRGGANTGELFF. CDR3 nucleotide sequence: TGTGCCAGCAGCTTAAGAGGGGGGGCGAACACCGGGGAGCTGTTTTTT.

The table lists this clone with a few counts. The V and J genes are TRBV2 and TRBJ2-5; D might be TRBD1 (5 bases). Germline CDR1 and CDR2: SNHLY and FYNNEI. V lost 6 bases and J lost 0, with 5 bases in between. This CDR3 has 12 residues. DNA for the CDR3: TGTGCCAGCAGGGACAACCAAGAGACCCAGTACTTC. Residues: CASRDNQETQYF.

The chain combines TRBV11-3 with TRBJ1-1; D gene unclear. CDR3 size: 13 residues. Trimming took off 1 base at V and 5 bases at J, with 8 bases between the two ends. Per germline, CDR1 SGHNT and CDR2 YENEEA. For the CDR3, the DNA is TGTGCCAGCAGCTTAGCAGACGCTACTGAAGCTTTCTTT. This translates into CASSLADATEAFF.

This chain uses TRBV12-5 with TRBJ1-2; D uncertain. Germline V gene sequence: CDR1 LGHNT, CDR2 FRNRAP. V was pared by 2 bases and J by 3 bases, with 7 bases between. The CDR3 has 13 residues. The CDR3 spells CASGLTAYYGYTF. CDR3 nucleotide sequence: TGTGCTAGTGGTTTGACAGCCTACTATGGCTACACCTTC.